This T cell receptor (beta chain) was identified during a study of yellow fever vaccine responses in identical twins. This clonotype was seen a handful of times. Its target is unknown. TCRdb re-analysed the RT-PCR reads in MiXCR, keeping a single row per CDR3 protein. This table holds about 380 distinct CDR3 sequences, approximately 72% found once. Trimming pared 1 base from V and 8 bases from J, leaving 8 bases between. The V gene's germline CDR1 is MNHEY and CDR2 SVGAGI. CDR3 length equals 12 residues. Study outcomes and limitations: Vaccine-induced T cell responses in twins were reportedly observed to appear partly convergent, partly personalized.

This receptor was identified in a female donor who received the yellow fever vaccine. The sample was T cells from blood (PBMCs), unsorted or a sorted subset (not recorded which), taken before or after yellow fever vaccination (not recorded which). The genes are TRBV6-5 and TRBJ1-2; D call uncertain. Here the CDR3 reads CASSYLGDGYTF. For the CDR3, the DNA is TGTGCCAGCAGTTACTTGGGTGACGGCTACACCTTC.